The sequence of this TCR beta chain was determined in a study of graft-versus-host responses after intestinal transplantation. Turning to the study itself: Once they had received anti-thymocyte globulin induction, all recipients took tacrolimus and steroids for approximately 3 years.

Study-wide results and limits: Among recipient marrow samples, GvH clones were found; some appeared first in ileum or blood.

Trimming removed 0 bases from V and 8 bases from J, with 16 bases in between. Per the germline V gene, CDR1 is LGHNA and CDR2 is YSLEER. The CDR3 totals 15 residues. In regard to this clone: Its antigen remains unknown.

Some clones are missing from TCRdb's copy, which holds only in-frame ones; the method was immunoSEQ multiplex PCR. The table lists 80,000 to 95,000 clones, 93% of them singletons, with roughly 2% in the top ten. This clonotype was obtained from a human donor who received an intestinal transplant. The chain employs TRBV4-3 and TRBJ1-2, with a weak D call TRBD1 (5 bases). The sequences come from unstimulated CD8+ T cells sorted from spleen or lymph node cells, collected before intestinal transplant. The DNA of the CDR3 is TGCGCCAGCAGCCAAGATATTTCTGGCGCAGGGGGCTACACCTTC. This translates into CASSQDISGAGGYTF.